This entry concerns a single TCR beta chain. Germline V lookup: CDR1 MNHEY, CDR2 SMNVEV (reference sequence). The CDR3 length is 13 residues. Trimming cost V 6 bases and J 0 bases, with 7 bases left between them. The TCRbeta library was prepared with unique molecular identifiers. In TCRdb, the PCR reads were re-called with MiXCR into one record per CDR3 protein. This table has fewer than 550,000 distinct CDR3 sequences, approximately 11% appearing once. This specimen comes from a study of T-cell reconstitution after alpha-beta-depleted transplantation in children. This clonotype was sampled from a human donor who donated a stem cell graft to a child with acute myeloid leukemia. Sequenced material: PBMCs from the stem cell graft donor, taken from the stem cell graft. J is TRBJ2-3 and V is TRBV27; the D is unclear. The CDR3 sequence is CASSRRSTDTQYF. As DNA, the CDR3 is TGTGCCAGCAGCCGACGTAGCACAGATACGCAGTATTTT.